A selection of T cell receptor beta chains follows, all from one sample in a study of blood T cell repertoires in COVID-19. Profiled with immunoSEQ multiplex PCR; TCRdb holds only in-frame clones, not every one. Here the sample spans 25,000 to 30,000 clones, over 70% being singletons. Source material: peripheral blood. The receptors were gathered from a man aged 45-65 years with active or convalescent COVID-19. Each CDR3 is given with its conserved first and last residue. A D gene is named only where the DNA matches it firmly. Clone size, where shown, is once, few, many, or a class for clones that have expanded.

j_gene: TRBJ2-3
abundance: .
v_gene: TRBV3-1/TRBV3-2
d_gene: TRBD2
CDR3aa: CASSQGIGGSGGAGTQYF
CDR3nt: TGTGCCAGCAGCCAAGGGATCGGGGGTAGCGGGGGAGCAGGTACGCAGTATTTT

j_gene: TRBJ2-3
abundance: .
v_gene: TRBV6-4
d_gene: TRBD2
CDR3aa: CASSDSSGGTDTQYF
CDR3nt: TGTGCCAGCAGTGACTCTAGCGGGGGCACAGATACGCAGTATTTT

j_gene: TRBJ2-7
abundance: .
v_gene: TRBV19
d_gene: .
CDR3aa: CASSIDGGESSYEQYF
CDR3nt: TGTGCCAGTAGTATAGACGGCGGGGAGAGCTCCTACGAGCAGTACTTC

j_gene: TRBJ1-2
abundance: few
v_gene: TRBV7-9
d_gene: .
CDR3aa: CASSPRTGNYGYTF
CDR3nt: TGTGCCAGCAGCCCTCGGACGGGAAACTATGGCTACACCTTC

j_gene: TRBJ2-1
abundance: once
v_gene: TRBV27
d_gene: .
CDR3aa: CASSLWVLADPRSYNEQFF
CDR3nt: TGTGCCAGCAGTTTATGGGTGTTAGCGGACCCCAGGTCCTACAATGAGCAGTTCTTC

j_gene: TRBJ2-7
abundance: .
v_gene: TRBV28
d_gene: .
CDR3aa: CASSVPYEQYF
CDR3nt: TGTGCCAGCAGTGTCCCGTACGAGCAGTACTTC

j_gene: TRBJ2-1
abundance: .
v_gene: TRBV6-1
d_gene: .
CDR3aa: CASSEMLRGDNEQFF
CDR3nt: TGTGCCAGCAGTGAAATGTTGCGGGGCGACAATGAGCAGTTCTTC

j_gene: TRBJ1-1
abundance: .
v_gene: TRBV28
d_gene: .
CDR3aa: CASSYPEILTEAFF
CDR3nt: TGTGCCAGCAGTTACCCTGAAATACTCACTGAAGCTTTCTTT

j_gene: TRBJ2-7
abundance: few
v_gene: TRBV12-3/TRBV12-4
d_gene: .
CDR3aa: CASSFVTYEQYF
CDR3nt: TGTGCCAGCAGTTTTGTAACCTACGAGCAGTACTTC

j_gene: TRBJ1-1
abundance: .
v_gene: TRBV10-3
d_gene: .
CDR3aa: CAISESQGNTEAFF
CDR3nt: TGTGCCATCAGTGAGTCACAGGGGAACACTGAAGCTTTCTTT

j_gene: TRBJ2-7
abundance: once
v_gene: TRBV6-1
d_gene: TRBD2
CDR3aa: CASSAGTSGSYEQYF
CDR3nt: TGTGCCAGCAGTGCGGGGACTAGCGGGTCCTACGAGCAGTACTTC

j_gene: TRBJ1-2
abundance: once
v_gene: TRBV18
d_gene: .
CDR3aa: CASSPFDGGNDGYTF
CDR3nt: TGTGCCAGCTCACCATTCGACGGCGGGAACGATGGCTACACCTTC

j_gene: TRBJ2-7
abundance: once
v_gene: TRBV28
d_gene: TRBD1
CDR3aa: CASSDRDRGYEQYF
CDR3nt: TGTGCCAGCAGTGACCGGGACAGGGGCTACGAGCAGTACTTC

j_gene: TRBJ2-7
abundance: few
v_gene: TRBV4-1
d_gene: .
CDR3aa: CASSQELHRSYEQYF
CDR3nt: TGCGCCAGCAGCCAAGAACTCCACCGCTCCTACGAGCAGTACTTC

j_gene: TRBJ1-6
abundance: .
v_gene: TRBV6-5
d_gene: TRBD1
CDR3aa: CATLWGQNNSPLHF
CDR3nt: TGTGCCACCCTGTGGGGACAGAATAATTCACCCCTCCACTTT

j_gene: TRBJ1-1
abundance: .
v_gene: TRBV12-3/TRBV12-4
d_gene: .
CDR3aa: CASSSRVLDEAFF
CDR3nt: TGTGCCAGCAGTTCCAGGGTGTTGGATGAGGCTTTCTTT